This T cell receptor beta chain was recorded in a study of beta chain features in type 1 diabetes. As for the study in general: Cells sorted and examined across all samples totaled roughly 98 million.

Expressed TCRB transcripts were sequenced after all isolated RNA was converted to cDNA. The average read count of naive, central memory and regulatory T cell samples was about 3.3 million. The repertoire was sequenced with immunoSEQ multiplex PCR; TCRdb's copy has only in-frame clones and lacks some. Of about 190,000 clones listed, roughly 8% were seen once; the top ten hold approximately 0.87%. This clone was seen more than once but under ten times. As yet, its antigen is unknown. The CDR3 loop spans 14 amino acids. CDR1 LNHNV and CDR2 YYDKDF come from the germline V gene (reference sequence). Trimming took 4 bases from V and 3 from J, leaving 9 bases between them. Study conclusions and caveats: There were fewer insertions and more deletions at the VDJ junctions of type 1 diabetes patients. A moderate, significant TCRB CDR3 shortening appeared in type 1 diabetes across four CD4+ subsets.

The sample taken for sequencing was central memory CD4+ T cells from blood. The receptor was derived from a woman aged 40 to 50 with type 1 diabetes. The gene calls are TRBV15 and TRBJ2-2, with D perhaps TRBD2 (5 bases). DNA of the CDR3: TGTGCCACCAGCACTGGGAGTGACACCGGGGAGCTGTTTTTT. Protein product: CATSTGSDTGELFF. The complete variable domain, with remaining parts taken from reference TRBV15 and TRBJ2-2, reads DAMVIQNPRYQVTQFGKPVTLSCSQTLNHNVMYWYQQKSSQAPKLLFHYYDKDFNNEADTPDNFQSRRPNTSFCFLDIRSPGLGDTAMYLCATSTGSDTGELFFGEGSRLTVL.